The rows below give T cell receptor beta chains drawn from one sample of a study of response to subunit inactivated influenza vaccine. TCRdb re-analysed the RT-PCR reads in MiXCR, keeping a single row per CDR3 protein. The sample contains 500,000 to 600,000 distinct CDR3 sequences, 12% to 15% of which appear only once. This specimen consisted of PBMCs from blood, obtained roughly 13 days after vaccination. The receptors originated from a man aged 45-65 years who received an inactivated influenza vaccine. CDR3s include the opening cysteine and the closing phenylalanine or tryptophan. The D gene is left open where the match is weak. Clone size is not always given. Where it is, it says once, few, many or a class for expanded clones.

v_call,d_call,clone_size,j_call,cdr3_nt,cdr3_aa
TRBV12-3/TRBV12-4,TRBD1,few,TRBJ2-7,TGTGCCAGCAGTTTCCGGACAGGGTACGAGCAGTACTTC,CASSFRTGYEQYF
TRBV11-3,-,few,TRBJ2-5,TGTGCCAGCAGCTTAGGCCATTTTGAGACCCAGTACTTC,CASSLGHFETQYF
TRBV20-1,-,-,TRBJ1-5,TGCAGTGCGCGAATTCACAGATTTCATCAGCCCCAGCATTTT,CSARIHRFHQPQHF
TRBV20-1,TRBD1,-,TRBJ2-1,TGCAGTGCTAGTCCTCCAGGGGGCTACAATGAGCAGTTCTTC,CSASPPGGYNEQFF
TRBV30,TRBD2,-,TRBJ2-7,TGTGCCTGGAGTGCCTGGCGGGGGAGTTCCTCAGCCGAGCAGTACTTC,CAWSAWRGSSSAEQYF
TRBV9,-,-,TRBJ2-5,TGTGCCAGCAGCAGAAGACCGACAGTCCAAGAGACCCAGTACTTC,CASSRRPTVQETQYF
TRBV4-3,-,once,TRBJ1-1,TGCGCCAGCAGCCACTCCGCCGGGGTCGCGAACACTGAAGCTTTCTTT,CASSHSAGVANTEAFF
TRBV7-2,-,few,TRBJ2-1,TGTGCCAGCAGTTTTTACGACGGAAACGAGCAGTTCTTC,CASSFYDGNEQFF
TRBV29-1,TRBD1,-,TRBJ2-7,TGCAGCGTTGGAATGACAGGGTCCGGCGAGCAGTACTTC,CSVGMTGSGEQYF
TRBV11-1,-,-,TRBJ2-1,TGTGCCAGCAGCGGCGGGACGGCGCAGTTCTTC,CASSGGTAQFF
TRBV11-3,TRBD1,-,TRBJ1-1,TGTGCCAGCAGCGAGGGACAGGGTTTTAGCGCTTTCTTT,CASSEGQGFSAFF
TRBV4-1,-,-,TRBJ1-2,TGCGCCAGCAGCCGCTCGGGGACGGATGGCTACACCTTC,CASSRSGTDGYTF
TRBV16,-,-,TRBJ1-4,TGTGCCAGCAGCCAACGACGGGGGGCTGAAAAACTGTTTTTT,CASSQRRGAEKLFF
TRBV28,-,-,TRBJ2-1,TGTGCCAGCAGTTTAGTCGTCGGTCAGCTCTCCTACAATGAGCAGTTCTTC,CASSLVVGQLSYNEQFF
TRBV7-2,-,many,TRBJ1-5,TGTGCCAGCAGCTCCAGGGGCGGCCAGCCCCAGCATTTT,CASSSRGGQPQHF
TRBV20-1,TRBD2,few,TRBJ2-5,TGCAGTGCTAGAGATCGGGAGGTAGCGGGAGACTACCAAGAGACCCAGTACTTC,CSARDREVAGDYQETQYF
TRBV7-2,-,-,TRBJ2-2,TGTGCCAGCAGCTTAGATGGGGGCGACTACGGGGAGCTGTTTTTT,CASSLDGGDYGELFF
TRBV20-1,TRBD2,once,TRBJ2-7,TGCAGTGCTAGAGGAAGGCGGGAGAGAAACGAGCAGTACTTC,CSARGRRERNEQYF
TRBV14,-,-,TRBJ2-5,TGTGCCAGCAGCCCCGGGCTTGGTGGAGGAGAGACCCAGTACTTC,CASSPGLGGGETQYF
TRBV7-6,TRBD2,-,TRBJ2-5,TGTGCCAGCAGCTTAAAAAGGGCTCTAGCGGGAGCAGCTGAGACCCAGTACTTC,CASSLKRALAGAAETQYF
TRBV20-1,-,-,TRBJ2-2,TGCAGTGCTAGTACAGGGCGCTGGGACACCGGGGAGCTGTTTTTT,CSASTGRWDTGELFF
TRBV12-5,-,-,TRBJ2-3,TGTGCTAGTGGTTTGGGGGCAGCCCTGAGGCGCGATACGCAGTATTTT,CASGLGAALRRDTQYF
TRBV7-2,TRBD2,once,TRBJ2-3,TGTGCCAGCAGCGACCTAGCGGGGATAGATACGCGGTATTTT,CASSDLAGIDTRYF
TRBV15,-,few,TRBJ2-1,TGTGCCACCAGCAGAGATCTTGGGGTCGAGCAGTTCTTC,CATSRDLGVEQFF
TRBV5-5,-,-,TRBJ2-3,TGTGCCAGCAGCCGGATCGGGGATGGGAACACAGATACGCAGTATTTT,CASSRIGDGNTDTQYF
TRBV29-1,-,-,TRBJ2-3,TGCAGCGTTGAAGAAGGGGGTACAGATACGCAGTATTTT,CSVEEGGTDTQYF
TRBV12-3/TRBV12-4,TRBD1,-,TRBJ1-4,TGTGCCAGCAGGCAAGGGACAGCAACTAATGAAAAACTGTTTTTT,CASRQGTATNEKLFF
TRBV7-3,TRBD2,few,TRBJ2-1,TGTGCCAGCAGCTTGGCCCGGACTAGCGGACTCTACAATGAGCAGTTCTTC,CASSLARTSGLYNEQFF
TRBV11-2,-,few,TRBJ2-7,TGTGCCAGCAGCTTATTCCGAGTAACCTACGAGCAGTACTTC,CASSLFRVTYEQYF
TRBV15,-,-,TRBJ2-3,TGTGCCACCAGCAGAGATGTTGCAGATACGCAGTATTTT,CATSRDVADTQYF
TRBV12-3/TRBV12-4,-,-,TRBJ1-3,TGTGCCAGCAGTTTTGACAGGTATTACTCTGGAAACACCATATATTTT,CASSFDRYYSGNTIYF
TRBV7-6,-,-,TRBJ2-3,TGTGCCAGCAGCCCCAGACCGGGGGATACAGATACGCAGTATTTT,CASSPRPGDTDTQYF
TRBV20-1,-,-,TRBJ1-6,TGCAGTGCTAGAAACGGACGTTCAAAACCCCTCCACTTT,CSARNGRSKPLHF